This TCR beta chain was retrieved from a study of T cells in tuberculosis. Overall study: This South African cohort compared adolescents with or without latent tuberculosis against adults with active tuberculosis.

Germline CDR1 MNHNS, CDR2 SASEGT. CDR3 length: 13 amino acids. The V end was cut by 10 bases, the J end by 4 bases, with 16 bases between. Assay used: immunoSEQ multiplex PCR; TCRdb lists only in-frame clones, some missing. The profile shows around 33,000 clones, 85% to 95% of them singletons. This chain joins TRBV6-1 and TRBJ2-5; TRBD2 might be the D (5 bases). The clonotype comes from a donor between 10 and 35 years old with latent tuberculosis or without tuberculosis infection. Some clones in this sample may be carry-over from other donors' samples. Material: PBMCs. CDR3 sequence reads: CAITSSPVETQYF. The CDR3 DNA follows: TGTGCCATTACTAGTAGTCCGGTAGAGACCCAGTACTTC.